These 11 T cell receptor beta chains came from one sample sequenced in a study of T cell responses to AZD1222 COVID-19 vaccine. Only in-frame clones appear in the TCRdb table, and some are missing; sequencing was by immunoSEQ multiplex PCR. The sample shows around 120,000 clones, about 90% of them seen only once. The sample was peripheral blood, taken 28 days after the second AZD1222 dose. Receptors were obtained from an adult who received the AZD1222 COVID-19 vaccine.

This chain connects TRBV28 to TRBJ1-5; 9 bases are a match to TRBD1. The CDR3 consists of 14 residues. The germline V gene encodes CDR1 MDHEN and CDR2 SYDVKM. J gave up 2 bases and V 5 bases, and 1 base lay outside the gene matches. CDR3 in DNA: TGTGCCAGCAGTCGGACAGGGGGCAATCAGCCCCAGCATTTT. Protein product: CASSRTGGNQPQHF.

The rearrangement uses TRBV28 and TRBJ1-2; 9 positions match TRBD1. From germline, CDR1 is MDHEN and CDR2 SYDVKM. The CDR3 length is 14 residues. The V segment lost 5 bases and the J segment 4 bases; nucleotides outside the gene matches: 5. The CDR3 nucleotides are TGTGCCAGCAGTGCTACAGGGGGCTTCTATGGCTACACCTTC. Its translation is CASSATGGFYGYTF.

This clone was found once. This chain uses TRBV27 with TRBJ1-5; the D is unclear. CDR3 length equals 14 residues. Germline V gene lookup returns CDR1 MNHEY and CDR2 SMNVEV (reference sequence). The V end lost 2 bases, the J end lost 3 bases, and 8 bases lay between the germline ends. Here the CDR3 DNA reads TGTGCCAGCAGTTTAACAGAAATCAATCAGCCCCAGCATTTT. As protein: CASSLTEINQPQHF.

This clone was observed once. The rearrangement joins TRBV10-1 to TRBJ2-3; 8 bases agree with TRBD2. This CDR3 is 18 amino acids long. Trimming at V came to 0 bases and at J to 1 base, leaving 9 bases not matched to a gene. Per the germline V gene, CDR1 is WNHNN and CDR2 is SYGVQD (reference sequence). CDR3 sequence reads: CASSESWERGRRTDTQYF. The CDR3 coding sequence is TGCGCCAGCAGTGAGTCGTGGGAGCGGGGGAGACGCACAGATACGCAGTATTTT.

The CDR3 is CASSKDGTYEQYF. CDR3 DNA: TGTGCCAGCAGCAAGGATGGGACTTACGAGCAGTACTTC. The chain is built from TRBV6-5 and TRBJ2-7, with D perhaps matching TRBD2 (6 bases). This CDR3 has 13 amino acids. V dropped 6 bases and J dropped 4 bases, with 13 bases sitting between them. CDR1 MNHEY and CDR2 SVGAGI come from the germline V gene.

This chain joins TRBV18 and TRBJ2-2; tentatively, D is TRBD1 (5 bases). The germline gives CDR1 KGHSH, CDR2 LQKENI. This CDR3 is built from 16 residues. Trimming removed 0 bases at V and 4 bases at J, with 12 bases between. In DNA, the CDR3 is TGTGCCAGCTCACCACCTCTACAGGAAGGCACCGGGGAGCTGTTTTTT. This sequence encodes CASSPPLQEGTGELFF.

This clone was seen only once. The chain carries TRBV14 and TRBJ2-2; TRBD1 matches at 8 bases. V lost 4 bases, J lost 7 bases, and 8 bases stayed unmatched. Per the germline V gene, CDR1 is SGHDN and CDR2 is FVKESK. The CDR3 loop spans 15 amino acids. CDR3 nucleotide sequence: TGTGCCAGCAGCCGACTGACAGGGGAAAGCGGGGAGCTGTTTTTT. This gives the protein CASSRLTGESGELFF.

The genes are TRBV2 and TRBJ1-2, with D perhaps matching TRBD1 (5 bases). Per the germline V gene, CDR1 is SNHLY and CDR2 is FYNNEI. Trimming stripped 1 base from V and 8 bases from J, with 11 bases between. CDR3 length equals 13 residues. The CDR3 coding sequence is TGTGCCAGCAGTGAAGGCCAGGGAGACGGCTACACCTTC. This translates into CASSEGQGDGYTF.

The chain recombines TRBV12-3 or TRBV12-4 with TRBJ1-5; TRBD1 is a possible D gene (6 bases). This CDR3 comprises 13 residues. V was cut by 7 bases and J by 6 bases, with 13 bases left in between. As DNA, the CDR3 is TGTGCCAGCAACGGGGGGGCCGGTCAGCCCCAGCATTTT. Its translation is CASNGGAGQPQHF.

The chain is built from TRBV29-1 and TRBJ1-2, with D possibly matching TRBD1 (6 bases). V dropped 3 bases and J dropped 7 bases, with 9 bases sitting between them. CDR1 is SQVTM and CDR2 is ANQGSEA in the germline V gene. CDR3 size: 11 residues. CDR3: CSVDLQGGYTF. CDR3 sequence (DNA): TGCAGCGTTGACTTACAGGGTGGCTACACCTTC.

The chain carries TRBV28 and TRBJ1-1; 11 bases agree with TRBD1. Per the germline V gene, CDR1 is MDHEN and CDR2 is SYDVKM. This CDR3 region has 18 residues. With V trimmed by 9 bases and J by 5 bases, 20 bases remained unmatched. The CDR3 DNA sequence: TGTGCCAGTCCTAACCCCCTGAAAGGACAGGGGGCGCGGACTGAAGCTTTCTTT. Amino acids: CASPNPLKGQGARTEAFF.